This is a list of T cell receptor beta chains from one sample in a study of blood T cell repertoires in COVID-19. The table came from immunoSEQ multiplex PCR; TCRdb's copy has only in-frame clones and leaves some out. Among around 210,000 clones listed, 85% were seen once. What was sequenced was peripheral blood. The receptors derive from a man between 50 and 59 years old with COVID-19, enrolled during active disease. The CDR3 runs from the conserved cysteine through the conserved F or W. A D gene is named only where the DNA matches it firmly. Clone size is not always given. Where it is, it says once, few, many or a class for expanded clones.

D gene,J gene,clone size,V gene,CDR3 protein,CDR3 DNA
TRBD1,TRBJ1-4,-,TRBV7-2,CASSLTGVNEKLFF,TGTGCCAGCAGCTTAACAGGGGTTAATGAAAAACTGTTTTTT
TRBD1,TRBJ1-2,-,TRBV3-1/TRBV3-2,CASSPVPLGGGNYGYTF,TGTGCCAGCAGCCCAGTGCCCCTAGGGGGCGGCAACTATGGCTACACCTTC
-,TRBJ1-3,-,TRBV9,CASSVGAASSGNTIYF,TGTGCCAGCAGCGTAGGGGCCGCGAGCTCTGGAAACACCATATATTTT
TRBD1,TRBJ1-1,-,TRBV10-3,CAISESTGTGTEAFF,TGTGCCATCAGTGAGTCGACAGGGACAGGCACTGAAGCTTTCTTT
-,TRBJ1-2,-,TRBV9,CASSAGLEVNYGYTF,TGTGCCAGCAGCGCCGGACTCGAGGTTAACTATGGCTACACCTTC
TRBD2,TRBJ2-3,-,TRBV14,CASSPLGLAGGDTQYF,TGTGCCAGCAGCCCTCTTGGACTAGCGGGGGGGGATACGCAGTATTTT
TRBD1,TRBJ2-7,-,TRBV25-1,CASSGVGTGRIEQYF,TGTGCCAGCAGTGGGGTAGGGACAGGGCGAATCGAGCAGTACTTC
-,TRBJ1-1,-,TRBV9,CASSQQVRDVGTEAFF,TGTGCCAGCAGCCAACAAGTCAGGGATGTGGGTACTGAAGCTTTCTTT
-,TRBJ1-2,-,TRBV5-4,CASSLERVSNYGYTF,TGTGCCAGCAGCTTGGAGAGGGTTTCTAACTATGGCTACACCTTC
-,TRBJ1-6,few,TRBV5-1,CASSLEGKREGHSPLHF,TGCGCCAGCAGCTTGGAAGGGAAAAGGGAGGGGCATTCACCCCTCCACTTT
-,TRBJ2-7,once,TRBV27,CASSLRFGSLEQYF,TGTGCCAGCAGTTTAAGGTTCGGGTCTCTCGAGCAGTACTTC
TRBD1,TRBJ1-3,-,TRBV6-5,CASTRDRLGGNTIYF,TGTGCCAGCACTAGGGACAGACTTGGGGGAAACACCATATATTTT
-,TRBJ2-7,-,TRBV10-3,CAIKNPDSSSYEQYF,TGTGCCATCAAGAATCCGGACAGCAGCTCCTACGAGCAGTACTTC
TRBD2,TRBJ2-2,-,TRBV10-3,CAISESPGGTGELFF,TGTGCCATCAGTGAATCTCCGGGGGGCACCGGGGAGCTGTTTTTT
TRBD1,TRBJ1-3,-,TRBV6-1,CASSDQGGSSGNTIYF,TGTGCCAGCAGTGATCAGGGGGGATCTTCGGGAAACACCATATATTTT
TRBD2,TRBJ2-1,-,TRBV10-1,CASSEPEPTSGEYNEQFF,TGCGCCAGCAGTGAGCCCGAACCCACTAGCGGGGAGTACAATGAGCAGTTCTTC
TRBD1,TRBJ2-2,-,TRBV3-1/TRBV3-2,CASSHSGTGPGELFF,TGTGCCAGCAGCCACTCCGGGACAGGGCCCGGGGAGCTGTTTTTT
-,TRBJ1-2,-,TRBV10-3,CAISDWGRDYGYTF,TGTGCCATCAGTGACTGGGGCCGGGACTATGGCTACACCTTC
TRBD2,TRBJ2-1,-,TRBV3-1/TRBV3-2,CASSQVLLAGGYNEQFF,TGTGCCAGCAGCCAAGTATTATTAGCGGGGGGATACAATGAGCAGTTCTTC
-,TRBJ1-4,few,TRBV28,CASSLPGTLLGQKLFF,TGTGCCAGCAGTTTACCCGGGACACTCTTAGGCCAGAAACTGTTTTTT
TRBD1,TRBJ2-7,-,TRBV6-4,CASSVYRGPDPYEQYF,TGTGCCAGCAGTGTCTACAGGGGGCCGGACCCCTACGAGCAGTACTTC
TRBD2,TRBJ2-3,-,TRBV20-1,CSASGTSGVSTDTQYF,TGCAGTGCTAGTGGGACTAGCGGGGTTAGCACAGATACGCAGTATTTT